This T cell receptor (beta chain) was retrieved from a study of blood T cells in healthy people across ages. The germline V and J ends were trimmed by 0 bases and 2 bases, with 17 bases remaining between them. The CDR3 loop spans 17 amino acids. The germline V gene encodes CDR1 SGHRS and CDR2 YFSETQ. Primers used in a second PCR of about 7 to 11 cycles were a sample-barcoded 5' primer and a J-beta primer mix. Each CDR3 protein gets one entry after TCRdb re-called the 5' RACE reads with MiXCR. The table shows around 750,000 distinct CDR3 sequences, with about 55% occurring only once. The sequence was obtained from a man at least 80 years old in good health. The sequencing input was blood. J is TRBJ2-5 and V is TRBV5-1; either TRBD1 or TRBD2 may supply D (5 bases each). CDR3 DNA: TGCGCCAGCAGCTTGGCAGTCGGGGCCGGGTTACAAGAGACCCAGTACTTC. Protein: CASSLAVGAGLQETQYF.